This entry lists 32 T cell receptor beta chains sequenced from one sample in a study of PD-1 blockade in mismatch repair-deficient tumors. Profiling relied on immunoSEQ multiplex PCR, and the TCRdb table lists in-frame clones only, not all of them. This sample carries under 150,000 clones, around 86% of them seen once, and the ten largest clones take approximately 12%. This specimen was peripheral blood, taken 44 weeks after starting pembrolizumab. The source is an adult with mismatch repair-deficient cancer.

This chain uses TRBV19 with TRBJ1-5; 9 bases align to TRBD1. V dropped 2 bases and J dropped 6; count of bases not matched to a gene: 2. The CDR3 consists of 14 residues. Per the germline V gene, CDR1 is LNHDA and CDR2 is SQIVND (reference sequence). The CDR3, as DNA: TGTGCCAGTAGTATAACGACAGGGGGTCAGCCCCAGCATTTT. Protein: CASSITTGGQPQHF.

V is TRBV18 and J is TRBJ2-4; D call uncertain. The CDR3 is 15 amino acids. The germline V gene has CDR1 KGHSH and CDR2 LQKENI. The germline V and J ends were trimmed by 6 bases and 3 bases, with 15 bases remaining between them. The CDR3 is CASSSTSVLKNIQYF. CDR3 in DNA: TGTGCCAGCTCGTCCACATCAGTGCTCAAAAACATTCAGTACTTC.

The chain carries TRBV30 and TRBJ1-3; D ambiguous. Trimming stripped 2 bases from V and 1 base from J, with 6 bases between. The CDR3 is 13 residues long. Germline lookup yields CDR1 GTSNPN and CDR2 SVGIG (reference sequence). The DNA for the CDR3 is TGTGCCTGGAGTTGGAGGTCTGGAAACACCATATATTTT. Encoded protein: CAWSWRSGNTIYF.

A single count supports this clone. V usage is TRBV30 and J usage is TRBJ2-7; D is perhaps TRBD2 (5 bases). The CDR3 runs to 13 residues. Per germline, CDR1 GTSNPN and CDR2 SVGIG (reference sequence). With 4 bases removed from V and 0 bases from J, the gap between germline ends came to 10 bases. CDR3 sequence reads: CAWTTGNSYEQYF. The CDR3 DNA is TGTGCCTGGACAACGGGGAACTCCTACGAGCAGTACTTC.

A single count supports this clone. The chain carries TRBV9 and TRBJ2-3, with 7 positions matching TRBD2. Germline CDR1 is SGDLS and CDR2 is YYNGEE. This CDR3 region has 14 residues. With V trimmed by 0 bases and J by 4 bases, 2 bases remained unmatched. This chain's CDR3 is CASSVGGGADTQYF. The CDR3 DNA is TGTGCCAGCAGCGTAGGGGGGGGTGCAGATACGCAGTATTTT.

The chain employs TRBV30 and TRBJ1-3, with a weak D call TRBD1 (6 bases). The CDR3 loop spans 14 amino acids. Trimming took off 3 bases at V and 4 bases at J, with 13 bases between the two ends. CDR1 and CDR2 (germline): GTSNPN, SVGIG (reference sequence). The CDR3 DNA follows: TGTGCCTGGAGAAGGACAGATTGGGGAAACACCATATATTTT. Its protein is CAWRRTDWGNTIYF.

V gene TRBV7-2 combines with J gene TRBJ2-7; 7 nucleotides align to TRBD2. CDR3 length equals 18 residues. After removal of 1 base from V and 0 bases from J, the junction contained 12 bases not matched to a gene. Germline-derived CDR1 and CDR2 are SGHTA and FQGNSA. The CDR3, as DNA: TGTGCCAGCAGCTTAGAATACATCTCCGGGACTAACTCCTACGAGCAGTACTTC. Amino acids: CASSLEYISGTNSYEQYF.

The chain uses TRBV6-6 and TRBJ1-1, with D possibly matching TRBD1 (5 bases). V was cut by 0 bases and J by 4 bases, with 9 bases left in between. This CDR3 has 14 residues. CDR1 and CDR2 (germline): MNHNY, SVGAGI (reference sequence). The DNA for the CDR3 is TGTGCCAGCAGTTACTCGCAGGGAACCACTGAAGCTTTCTTT. It codes for CASSYSQGTTEAFF.

The chain combines TRBV9 with TRBJ1-4; 7 nucleotides line up with TRBD1. The junction had 8 bases not matched to a gene; V was cut back by 4 bases and J by 8 bases. The CDR3 has 14 amino acids. Germline V gene data show CDR1 as SGDLS and CDR2 as YYNGEE. Here the CDR3 DNA reads TGTGCCAGCAGCCTAACAGGGGTCAGCGAAAAACTGTTTTTT. This translates into CASSLTGVSEKLFF.

CDR3 nucleotide sequence: TGTGCCAGCGGGAGGTCTACAATTTACGAGCAGTACTTC. Its translation: CASGRSTIYEQYF. This rearrangement joins TRBV6-6 to TRBJ2-7, with D tentatively TRBD2 (6 bases). Germline V gives CDR1 MNHNY, CDR2 SVGAGI (reference sequence). The V and J ends lost 8 bases and 4 bases respectively, with 15 bases between them. The CDR3 extends over 13 amino acids.

This clone occurred once. This chain joins TRBV6-5 and TRBJ2-7; D remains ambiguous. The V gene's germline CDR1 is MNHEY and CDR2 SVGAGI. Trimming pared 7 bases from V and 4 bases from J, leaving 8 bases between. The CDR3 extends over 11 amino acids. This chain's CDR3 is CASIFGYEQYF. The CDR3 region has the DNA TGTGCCAGCATTTTCGGATACGAGCAGTACTTC.

This clone was found once. The chain couples TRBV2 to TRBJ2-7, with D possibly TRBD2 on 7 matching bases. Germline CDR1 SNHLY, CDR2 FYNNEI. The germline V and J ends were trimmed by 10 bases and 2 bases, with 18 bases remaining between them. The CDR3 totals 14 residues. The DNA for the CDR3 is TGTGCCATCCTCCGGGGGGCCAAGACCTACGAGCAGTACTTC. Translation: CAILRGAKTYEQYF.

In this sample, this clone turned up many times. V and J are TRBV13 and TRBJ2-1; TRBD1 agrees at 12 bases. The V segment lost 2 bases and the J segment 5 bases; nucleotides outside the gene matches: 10. This CDR3 has 18 residues. Germline CDR1 and CDR2: PRHDT and FYEKMQ (reference sequence). CDR3 amino acids: CASSLSQSRDRGHNEQFF. In nucleotides, the CDR3 is TGTGCCAGCAGCTTAAGCCAATCCCGGGACAGGGGGCACAATGAGCAGTTCTTC. The complete variable domain, with remaining parts taken from reference TRBV13 and TRBJ2-1, reads AAGVIQSPRHLIKEKRETATLKCYPIPRHDTVYWYQQGPGQDPQFLISFYEKMQSDKGSIPDRFSAQQFSDYHSELNMSSLELGDSALYFCASSLSQSRDRGHNEQFFGPGTRLTVL.

The rearrangement uses TRBV27 and TRBJ2-7; 13 bases agree with TRBD2. Germline CDR1 and CDR2: MNHEY and SMNVEV (reference sequence). The CDR3 is 14 amino acids. The V gene end was trimmed by 6 bases and the J gene end by 8 bases; junction bases not matched to a gene: 7. As DNA, the CDR3 is TGTGCCAGCAGCGGACTAGCGGGAGCTATTAAGCAGTACTTC. Translated, it gives CASSGLAGAIKQYF.

The genes are TRBV6-6 and TRBJ1-2, with 9 bases aligning to TRBD1. This CDR3 contains 15 residues. Germline V lookup: CDR1 MNHNY, CDR2 SVGAGI (reference sequence). The V gene end was trimmed by 5 bases and the J gene end by 8 bases; junction bases not matched to a gene: 12. The chain's CDR3 is CASSSRDRVPGGYTF. For the CDR3, the DNA is TGTGCCAGCAGTAGCCGGGACAGGGTTCCCGGAGGCTACACCTTC.

V usage is TRBV29-1 and J usage is TRBJ2-2, with D possibly being TRBD2 (6 bases). The CDR3 extends over 14 amino acids. The germline V gene has CDR1 SQVTM and CDR2 ANQGSEA. V lost 6 bases to trimming and J lost 2 bases, with 13 bases between them. The DNA of the CDR3 is TGCAGCGTGTTGCCTAGCGAAAACACCGGGGAGCTGTTTTTT. Protein sequence: CSVLPSENTGELFF.

The V gene is TRBV15, the J gene TRBJ2-5; D could derive from TRBD1 or TRBD2 (5 bases each). The CDR3 contains 16 residues. Trimming left V 3 bases short and J 5 bases short, with 19 bases between. The germline V gene has CDR1 LNHNV and CDR2 YYDKDF (reference sequence). CDR3 residues: CATSSELRDAPETQYF. In DNA, the CDR3 is TGTGCCACCAGCAGTGAACTTCGGGACGCTCCGGAGACCCAGTACTTC. Based on the CDR3 plus reference TRBV15 and TRBJ2-5, the full variable domain is DAMVIQNPRYQVTQFGKPVTLSCSQTLNHNVMYWYQQKSSQAPKLLFHYYDKDFNNEADTPDNFQSRRPNTSFCFLDIRSPGLGDTAMYLCATSSELRDAPETQYFGPGTRLLVL.

The CDR3 loop is CASGHQETQYF. The CDR3 bases are TGCGCCAGCGGGCATCAAGAGACCCAGTACTTC. This rearrangement joins TRBV5-1 to TRBJ2-5; D not certain. The V gene's germline CDR1 is SGHRS and CDR2 YFSETQ. The CDR3 sequence is 11 residues long. With 7 bases removed from V and 2 bases from J, the gap between germline ends came to 6 bases.

This clone was seen just once. V usage is TRBV11-2 and J usage is TRBJ1-1, with D possibly being TRBD1 (6 bases). The V and J ends lost 1 base and 10 bases respectively, with 13 bases between them. CDR1 is SGHAT and CDR2 is FQNNGV in the germline V gene. CDR3 length: 13 residues. The CDR3 DNA follows: TGTGCCAGCAGCTTAGTTCCCCAGGACAGAGCTTTCTTT. Protein product: CASSLVPQDRAFF.

This chain links TRBV27 with TRBJ2-5; TRBD1 aligns across 7 bases. The CDR3 is 13 amino acids. V lost 5 bases to trimming and J lost 5 bases; unmatched junction nucleotides: 5. The germline V gene has CDR1 MNHEY and CDR2 SMNVEV (reference sequence). The CDR3 protein is CASSPTGEETQYF. DNA for the CDR3: TGTGCCAGCAGTCCAACAGGGGAGGAGACCCAGTACTTC.

This clone was seen a single time. V gene TRBV11-2 combines with J gene TRBJ2-2; TRBD2 matches at 10 bases. The CDR3 length is 16 residues. The J segment lost 6 bases and the V segment lost 5 bases, leaving 9 bases of the junction unmatched. From germline, CDR1 is SGHAT and CDR2 FQNNGV. As DNA, the CDR3 is TGTGCCAGCAGCAGCCCGGGACTAGCGAAAGCCGGGGAGCTGTTTTTT. Its protein is CASSSPGLAKAGELFF.

The chain employs TRBV10-3 and TRBJ1-1, with 11 bases identical to TRBD1. With 3 bases clipped from V and 4 bases from J, the junction kept 4 bases outside the gene matches. The CDR3 length is 15 residues. Germline CDR1 is ENHRY and CDR2 is SYGVKD. The CDR3 sequence is CAISERGTGGTEAFF. The CDR3 region has the DNA TGTGCCATCAGTGAAAGGGGGACAGGGGGCACTGAAGCTTTCTTT.

The chain uses TRBV4-3 and TRBJ2-6, with D tentatively TRBD2 (6 bases). Germline V gives CDR1 LGHNA, CDR2 YSLEER. Trimming pared 2 bases from V and 0 bases from J, leaving 8 bases between. The CDR3 spans 16 residues. The CDR3 DNA sequence: TGCGCCAGCAGCCAAATGGGACTCTCTGGGGCCAACGTCCTGACTTTC. Its protein is CASSQMGLSGANVLTF.

The chain uses TRBV11-3 and TRBJ2-1; 7 bases are shared with TRBD1. Germline loops: CDR1 SGHNT, CDR2 YENEEA. Trimming at V came to 1 base and at J to 10 bases, leaving 4 bases not matched to a gene. This CDR3 has 13 amino acids. The CDR3 protein is CASSLGGDSEQFF. The CDR3 DNA sequence: TGTGCCAGCAGCTTAGGAGGGGACAGCGAGCAGTTCTTC.

V is TRBV19 and J is TRBJ2-7; D is perhaps TRBD1 or TRBD2 (6 bases each). The CDR3 length is 15 residues. The V and J ends lost 5 bases and 3 bases respectively, with 17 bases between them. Germline values: CDR1 LNHDA, CDR2 SQIVND (reference sequence). CDR3 in DNA: TGTGCCAGTAGTGCCGTGGGGGGCTCTATCTACGAGCAGTACTTC. The encoded protein is CASSAVGGSIYEQYF.

The count of this clone is one. The genes are TRBV14 and TRBJ2-7; D gene ambiguous. The CDR3 totals 15 residues. CDR1 and CDR2 from the germline V gene are SGHDN and FVKESK. V lost 1 base to trimming and J lost 3 bases, with 13 bases between them. CDR3: CASSQGLSKGYEQYF. The CDR3 DNA reads TGTGCCAGCAGCCAAGGTCTTTCGAAGGGCTACGAGCAGTACTTC.

The V call is TRBV28, the J call TRBJ2-1; D may be TRBD2 (5 bases). V shed 6 bases and J shed 8 bases, with 14 bases lying between them. There are 13 residues in the CDR3. Looked up from germline, CDR1 is MDHEN and CDR2 is SYDVKM. DNA for the CDR3: TGTGCCAGCAGCTCTGTGGGAGTCTATGAGCAGTTCTTC. Protein sequence: CASSSVGVYEQFF. The full variable domain, with the rest looked up from reference TRBV28 and TRBJ2-1, is DVKVTQSSRYLVKRTGEKVFLECVQDMDHENMFWYRQDPGLGLRLIYFSYDVKMKEKGDIPEGYSVSREKKERFSLILESASTNQTSMYLCASSSVGVYEQFFGPGTRLTVL.

This rearrangement joins TRBV7-9 to TRBJ2-5; possibly TRBD2 for D (5 bases). CDR3 length equals 13 residues. Germline lookup yields CDR1 SEHNR and CDR2 FQNEAQ (reference sequence). The V end was cut by 1 base, the J end by 5 bases, with 8 bases between. The CDR3: CASSLGGWETQYF. The DNA for the CDR3 is TGTGCCAGCAGCTTAGGAGGGTGGGAGACCCAGTACTTC. Filled out from reference TRBV7-9 and TRBJ2-5, the complete variable domain reads DTGVSQNPRHKITKRGQNVTFRCDPISEHNRLYWYRQTLGQGPEFLTYFQNEAQLEKSRLLSDRFSAERPKGSFSTLEIQRTEQGDSAMYLCASSLGGWETQYFGPGTRLLVL.

The rearrangement joins TRBV5-4 to TRBJ2-3, with TRBD2 matching over 10 bases. CDR1 and CDR2 from the germline V gene are SGHNT and YYREEE (reference sequence). The CDR3 loop spans 15 amino acids. J lost 2 bases, V lost 3 bases, and 3 bases had no gene match. The CDR3 coding sequence is TGTGCCAGCAGCTGGACTAGCGGAGCCACAGATACGCAGTATTTT. It specifies CASSWTSGATDTQYF. The full variable domain, completed using reference TRBV5-4 and TRBJ2-3, is ETGVTQSPTHLIKTRGQQVTLRCSSQSGHNTVSWYQQALGQGPQFIFQYYREEENGRGNFPPRFSGLQFPNYSSELNVNALELDDSALYLCASSWTSGATDTQYFGPGTRLTVL.

The rearrangement links TRBV15 to TRBJ2-6, with D hard to call. The CDR3 has 17 amino acids. V shed 1 base and J shed 2 bases, with 12 bases lying between them. CDR1 LNHNV and CDR2 YYDKDF come from the germline V gene (reference sequence). The CDR3 bases are TGTGCCACCAGCAGAGGGGCGTGGGTCACTGGGGCCAACGTCCTGACTTTC. It is translated as CATSRGAWVTGANVLTF.

Judged by abundance, this clone is medium-sized. The sample carries other DNA sequences with the same CDR3. The CDR3 spells CASSDSDNNEQFF. As DNA, the CDR3 is TGTGCCAGCAGTGACTCGGACAACAATGAGCAGTTCTTC. This chain joins TRBV6-4 and TRBJ2-1, with D perhaps TRBD1 (5 bases). The CDR3 runs to 13 residues. Germline-derived CDR1 and CDR2 are MRHNA and SNTAGT. V was pared by 0 bases and J by 5 bases, with 5 bases between.

This clone was recorded only once. The chain carries TRBV7-9 and TRBJ2-7, with D perhaps given as TRBD1 or TRBD2 (6 bases each). Germline CDR1 and CDR2: SEHNR and FQNEAQ (reference sequence). V lost 0 bases and J lost 7, with 16 bases in between. This CDR3 is 15 amino acids long. The CDR3 region is CASSLAAPGAREQYF. CDR3 DNA: TGTGCCAGCAGCTTAGCTGCACCGGGGGCTAGGGAGCAGTACTTC. The variable domain in full, with the rest retrieved from reference TRBV7-9 and TRBJ2-7, is DTGVSQNPRHKITKRGQNVTFRCDPISEHNRLYWYRQTLGQGPEFLTYFQNEAQLEKSRLLSDRFSAERPKGSFSTLEIQRTEQGDSAMYLCASSLAAPGAREQYFGPGTRLTVT.